In its sample, the clone carrying this T cell receptor (beta chain) was seen many times. This record belongs to a study of molecular identifiers for immune sequencing clone quantification. Trimming stripped 0 bases from V and 0 bases from J, with 9 bases between. The CDR3 covers 15 residues. Germline V CDR1 and CDR2: MGHRA, YSYEKL. TCRdb ran MiXCR on the PCR reads and lists one entry per CDR3 protein. The sample yields about 510,000 distinct CDR3 sequences, about 20% seen once. The chain carries TRBV4-1 and TRBJ2-7; tentatively, D is TRBD2 (6 bases). This clonotype originated in a human donor in good health. Some libraries in this study had Jurkat cell RNA spiked in. The sample was naive CD8+ T cells from blood, with Jurkat cell RNA spiked in. Subset reported: FACS-sorted CD8+CD4-CCR7+CD45RA+ naive T cells. This chain's CDR3 is CASSQEAGGSYEQYF. The CDR3 region has the DNA TGCGCCAGCAGCCAAGAAGCCGGGGGCTCCTACGAGCAGTACTTC.